One sample yielded the 4 T cell receptor beta chains listed below, sequenced in a study of T-cell reconstitution after alpha-beta-depleted transplantation in children. The authors prepared the TCRbeta library with unique molecular identifiers. MiXCR, applied by TCRdb to the PCR reads, yields one record per CDR3 protein. The sample includes some 80,000 distinct CDR3 sequences, 15% to 20% seen only once; the top ten take 40% to 65%. Material: PBMCs, mostly from graft donor cells, obtained 360 days after TCRalphabeta/CD19-depleted stem cell transplant. These receptors were collected from a male patient aged 2 to 9 who had a stem cell transplant for acute lymphoblastic leukemia, so the T cells may come from the graft donor.

CDR3 DNA sequence: TGTGCCAGCAGCGTAGGCCGACAGGGGGCTCCCTACGAGCAGTACTTC. Encoded protein: CASSVGRQGAPYEQYF. V usage is TRBV9 and J usage is TRBJ2-7; TRBD1 agrees at 10 bases. In germline, CDR1 is SGDLS, CDR2 YYNGEE. The junction had 5 bases not matched to a gene; V was cut back by 0 bases and J by 2 bases. This CDR3 region has 16 residues.

This clonotype was recorded many times. The chain couples TRBV7-2 to TRBJ1-2; possibly TRBD1 for D (5 bases). This CDR3 is built from 15 residues. Trimming shortened V by 0 bases and J by 3 bases, and 11 bases separated the two germline ends. In germline, CDR1 is SGHTA, CDR2 FQGNSA. The CDR3 reads CASSLAGGVDYGYTF. The CDR3 DNA is TGTGCCAGCAGCTTAGCCGGGGGAGTCGACTATGGCTACACCTTC.

This clonotype was counted only a few times. The chain couples TRBV3-1 to TRBJ2-7; D uncertain. The ends were cut back, 0 bases at V and 7 bases at J, with 7 bases in the middle. Germline V gene data show CDR1 as LGHDT and CDR2 as YNNKEL (reference sequence). The CDR3 has 12 residues. As DNA, the CDR3 is TGTGCCAGCAGCCAAGATTTTGGAGAGCAGTACTTC. This translates into CASSQDFGEQYF.

J is TRBJ2-4 and V is TRBV11-3; D call uncertain. Trimming removed 6 bases from V and 1 base from J, with 4 bases in between. CDR1 and CDR2 from the germline V gene are SGHNT and YENEEA. The CDR3 contains 12 residues. The CDR3 loop reads CASRGAKNIQYF. The CDR3 DNA sequence: TGTGCCAGCAGGGGGGCCAAAAACATTCAGTACTTC.